Following are 16 T cell receptor beta chains from one sample sequenced in a study of T cell repertoires in cytomegalovirus infection. MiXCR, applied by TCRdb to the reads, yields one record per CDR3 protein. Of hundreds of thousands of distinct CDR3 sequences listed, about 33% are singletons. No antigens are known for them. The sequencing used cultured PBMCs, collected from culture after CMV antigen stimulation. These TCRs come from a human donor in good health (CMV status not recorded). Some clones in this sample may be carry-over from other donors' samples.

The table lists this clonotype with a few counts. The chain joins TRBV12-3 or TRBV12-4 to TRBJ1-5; D might be TRBD1 (6 bases). The CDR3 has 13 amino acids. The germline V and J ends were trimmed by 6 bases and 4 bases, with 10 bases remaining between them. The CDR3 loop reads CASSRDKNQPQHF. The CDR3 region has the DNA TGTGCCAGCAGCAGGGACAAGAATCAGCCCCAGCATTTT.

The V call is TRBV20-1, the J call TRBJ2-5, with 11 bases lining up with TRBD2. V gave up 4 bases and J gave up 7 bases; unmatched junction bases: 11. Per germline, CDR1 DFQATT and CDR2 SNEGSKA (reference sequence). This CDR3 contains 15 residues. The CDR3 coding sequence is TGCAGTGCTAACGTCCGACTAGCGGGACTCGGGACCCAGTACTTC. Its protein product is CSANVRLAGLGTQYF.

This clonotype was seen just once. The CDR3 DNA reads as TGCGCCAGCAGCCAAGACGTCACCTACGAGCAGTACGTC. Translating it yields CASSQDVTYEQYV. The chain couples TRBV4-1 to TRBJ2-7; no clear D gene. The CDR3 is 13 amino acids. CDR1 is MGHRA, CDR2 YSYEKL, per germline. Trimming removed 0 bases from V and 2 bases from J, with 5 bases in between.

This clonotype appeared a few times. The chain combines TRBV28 with TRBJ2-7, with 9 positions matching TRBD2. This CDR3 region has 15 residues. The V gene end was trimmed by 6 bases and the J gene end by 2 bases; junction bases not matched to a gene: 8. Germline CDR1 is MDHEN and CDR2 is SYDVKM. The CDR3 DNA follows: TGTGCCAGCAGCCATAGCGGGAGCCCGGCCTACGAGCAGTACTTC. Residues: CASSHSGSPAYEQYF.

The gene calls are TRBV15 and TRBJ1-2, with 8 bases aligning to TRBD1. This CDR3 region has 16 residues. Germline V gene lookup returns CDR1 LNHNV and CDR2 YYDKDF (reference sequence). The junction had 15 bases not matched to a gene; V was cut back by 4 bases and J by 8 bases. The chain's CDR3 is CATSNPIGQGLTGYTF. DNA of the CDR3: TGTGCCACCAGCAACCCAATCGGACAGGGTTTGACAGGCTACACCTTC.

Only a few counts were recorded for this clonotype. This chain links TRBV6-2 or TRBV6-3 with TRBJ1-2; 10 bases are a match to TRBD1. CDR1 is MNHEY and CDR2 is SVGEGT in the germline V gene. CDR3 length: 13 residues. The V segment lost 8 bases and the J segment 7 bases; nucleotides outside the gene matches: 7. The DNA for the CDR3 is TGTGCCAGCCGTACGACAGGGGGCTTTGGCTACACCTTC. Protein sequence: CASRTTGGFGYTF.

The sample holds a few counts of this clonotype. The chain combines TRBV4-1 with TRBJ2-1, with TRBD2 matching over 9 bases. The CDR3 covers 15 residues. Germline lookup yields CDR1 MGHRA and CDR2 YSYEKL. The junction had 6 bases not matched to a gene; V was cut back by 8 bases and J by 1 base. As DNA, the CDR3 is TGCGCCAGCGAGACTAGCGGAAATTCCTACAATGAGCAGTTCTTC. Encoded protein: CASETSGNSYNEQFF.

In regard to this clonotype: Germline and junction disagree at one end, which may indicate a read error. This chain links TRBV12-3 or TRBV12-4 with TRBJ1-1, with D perhaps matching TRBD1 (6 bases). The length of the CDR3 is 13 residues. CDR3 region: CASSFPGALESFF. The DNA of the CDR3 is TGTGCCAGCAGTTTCCCAGGGGCGCTTGAATCTTTCTTT.

This sequence joins TRBV6-6 and TRBJ2-1; 11 nucleotides agree with TRBD2. This CDR3 comprises 19 residues. Germline lookup yields CDR1 MNHNY and CDR2 SVGAGI (reference sequence). V lost 4 bases to trimming and J lost 4 bases; unmatched junction nucleotides: 15. CDR3 region: CASSLTSGSGISGYNEQFF. CDR3 in DNA: TGTGCCAGCAGTTTAACTAGCGGGAGTGGAATCTCGGGGTACAATGAGCAGTTCTTC.

Here the CDR3 reads CASSSRGQGDEGYTF. As DNA, the CDR3 is TGTGCCAGCAGCTCCCGAGGACAGGGGGACGAGGGCTACACCTTC. The rearrangement links TRBV7-2 to TRBJ1-2, with 10 bases that match TRBD1. The CDR3 length is 15 residues. Germline V CDR1 and CDR2: SGHTA, FQGNSA. J was trimmed by 8 bases and V by 4 bases; bases with no gene match: 10.

This clonotype occurred a few times. The chain recombines TRBV19 with TRBJ2-4, with TRBD1 matching over 10 bases. The CDR3 spans 12 residues. V lost 9 bases, J lost 6 bases, and 2 bases stayed unmatched. Germline V gene lookup returns CDR1 LNHDA and CDR2 SQIVND (reference sequence). The CDR3 DNA sequence: TGTGCCAGCAGGGACAGGGGAAACATTCAGTACTTC. Translation: CASRDRGNIQYF.

This chain uses TRBV7-3 with TRBJ2-1; D may be TRBD1 (5 bases). Trimming took 5 bases from V and 10 from J, leaving 15 bases between them. Germline V CDR1 and CDR2: SGHTA, FQGTGA. CDR3 length equals 13 residues. CDR3 sequence reads: CASSPQGVGEQFF. For the CDR3, the DNA is TGTGCCAGCAGCCCCCAGGGTGTTGGGGAGCAGTTCTTC. The whole variable domain, filled in from reference TRBV7-3 and TRBJ2-1, reads GAGVSQTPSNKVTEKGKYVELRCDPISGHTALYWYRQSLGQGPEFLIYFQGTGAADDSGLPNDRFFAVRPEGSVSTLKIQRTERGDSAVYLCASSPQGVGEQFFGPGTRLTVL.

This clonotype turned up a few times. V is TRBV20-1 and J is TRBJ2-7; maybe TRBD2 (6 bases). Germline V lookup: CDR1 DFQATT, CDR2 SNEGSKA (reference sequence). The length of the CDR3 is 15 residues. The germline V and J ends were trimmed by 0 bases and 6 bases, with 18 bases remaining between them. The CDR3 nucleotides are TGCAGTGCTAGAGATCTGGGGACCAACGGGGGCGAGCAGTACTTC. Amino acid sequence: CSARDLGTNGGEQYF.

The chain has TRBV15 and TRBJ2-5; TRBD2 matches 7 bases. With 5 bases clipped from V and 5 bases from J, the junction kept 17 bases outside the gene matches. CDR1 and CDR2 from the germline V gene are LNHNV and YYDKDF (reference sequence). The CDR3 loop spans 17 amino acids. CDR3 sequence reads: CATSVGGSGLLRETQYF. For the CDR3, the DNA is TGTGCCACCAGCGTTGGCGGGAGCGGCCTGTTACGTGAGACCCAGTACTTC. Based on the CDR3 plus reference TRBV15 and TRBJ2-5, the full variable domain is DAMVIQNPRYQVTQFGKPVTLSCSQTLNHNVMYWYQQKSSQAPKLLFHYYDKDFNNEADTPDNFQSRRPNTSFCFLDIRSPGLGDTAMYLCATSVGGSGLLRETQYFGPGTRLLVL.

The chain recombines TRBV6-6 with TRBJ1-2, with a possible D match to TRBD1 (5 bases). The CDR3 extends over 15 amino acids. Trimming took off 7 bases at V and 6 bases at J, with 21 bases between the two ends. The germline V gene has CDR1 MNHNY and CDR2 SVGAGI (reference sequence). In DNA form, the CDR3 reads TGTGCCAGCACTCGGGGGACGGTGGGAAACAATGGCTACACCTTC. Its translation: CASTRGTVGNNGYTF.

The chain recombines TRBV7-3 with TRBJ2-2; possibly TRBD1 for D (6 bases). The CDR3 runs 17 residues. Germline V gives CDR1 SGHTA, CDR2 FQGTGA. V lost 1 base to trimming and J lost 2 bases, with 14 bases between them. CDR3 residues: CASSLKGQGSNTGELFF. As DNA, the CDR3 is TGTGCCAGCAGCTTAAAGGGCCAGGGGAGTAACACCGGGGAGCTGTTTTTT. Full variable domain (missing parts from reference TRBV7-3 and TRBJ2-2): GAGVSQTPSNKVTEKGKYVELRCDPISGHTALYWYRQSLGQGPEFLIYFQGTGAADDSGLPNDRFFAVRPEGSVSTLKIQRTERGDSAVYLCASSLKGQGSNTGELFFGEGSRLTVL.